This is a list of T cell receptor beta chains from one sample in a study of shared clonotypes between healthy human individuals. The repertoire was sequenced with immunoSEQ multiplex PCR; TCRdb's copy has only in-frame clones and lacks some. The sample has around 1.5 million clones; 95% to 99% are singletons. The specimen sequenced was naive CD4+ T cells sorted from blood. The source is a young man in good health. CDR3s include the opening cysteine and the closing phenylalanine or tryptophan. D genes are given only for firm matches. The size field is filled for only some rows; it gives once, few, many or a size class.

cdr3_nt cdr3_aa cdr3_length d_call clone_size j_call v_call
TGTGCCACCAGCCGGGACAGGGGACCTAATGAAAAACTGTTTTTT CATSRDRGPNEKLFF 15 TRBD1 . TRBJ1-4 TRBV15
TGTGCCAGCAGTTTTGAGGCGGATCGTTCCTACGAGCAGTACTTC CASSFEADRSYEQYF 15 . . TRBJ2-7 TRBV28
TGTGCCACCAGCAGAGATCCCGGCGGGATCTATGGCTACACCTTC CATSRDPGGIYGYTF 15 . . TRBJ1-2 TRBV15
TGTGCCAGCACGGACAGGTTGTCCTACGAGCAGTACTTC CASTDRLSYEQYF 13 TRBD1 . TRBJ2-7 TRBV7-2
TGTGCCAGCAGCTTGGCCCTAGCGGGAGGGCCCCACGAGCAGTACTTC CASSLALAGGPHEQYF 16 TRBD2 . TRBJ2-7 TRBV7-9
TGTGCCAGCAGCCCACCTTTGGTGGGAGGGGGCGAGCAGTACTTC CASSPPLVGGGEQYF 15 . . TRBJ2-7 TRBV5-4
TGTGCCATCAGTGAGTCGATGGGAGGCTCTGGAAACACCATATATTTT CAISESMGGSGNTIYF 16 . . TRBJ1-3 TRBV10-3
TGTGCCAGCTCACCACCGAGCGGACAGGGGACTATAACTTTCTTT CASSPPSGQGTITFF 15 TRBD1 once TRBJ1-1 TRBV18
TGTGCCAGCAGTTTAGTGGGGGCGTCCTACGAGCAGTACTTC CASSLVGASYEQYF 14 . . TRBJ2-7 TRBV28
TGCGCCAGCAGCTTGGCGGGGAGCTCCTACGAGCAGTACTTC CASSLAGSSYEQYF 14 . . TRBJ2-7 TRBV5-1
TGTGCCAGCAGCTTGGGGGACAGCCCCACAGATACGCAGTATTTT CASSLGDSPTDTQYF 15 TRBD1 . TRBJ2-3 TRBV5-4
TGTGCCAGCAGTTTACTATCAGCCCAGCAGTACTTC CASSLLSAQQYF 12 . . TRBJ2-7 TRBV28
TGCGCCAGCAGCAGCGAAAGGGGGTATGGAAACACCATATATTTT CASSSERGYGNTIYF 15 . . TRBJ1-3 TRBV5-1
TGTGCCAATGCGGGAGGGGGAAGCACAGATACGCAGTATTTT CANAGGGSTDTQYF 14 TRBD2 . TRBJ2-3 TRBV10-3
TGTGCCAGCAGAAACCCCAGGAGCTCCTACGAGCAGTACTTC CASRNPRSSYEQYF 14 . once TRBJ2-7 TRBV6-5
TGTGCCAGCAGCTTAGCCGGACTAGCGGGAGGGGAGACCCAGTACTTC CASSLAGLAGGETQYF 16 TRBD2 . TRBJ2-5 TRBV7-6
TGCGCCAGCAGACAGAGACCTGCTACGAACACCGGGGAGCTGTTTTTT CASRQRPATNTGELFF 16 . . TRBJ2-2 TRBV5-1
TGTGCCAGCTCACCCTCCCCAGCCGGGGAGCTGTTTTTT CASSPSPAGELFF 13 . . TRBJ2-2 TRBV18
TGCAGCGTTGTGTCAGGAGGTTCGTACGAGCAGTACTTC CSVVSGGSYEQYF 13 . . TRBJ2-7 TRBV29-1
TGTGCCAGCAGCTTAGTTGCGGGGGCTTACAATGAGCAGTTCTTC CASSLVAGAYNEQFF 15 . . TRBJ2-1 TRBV11-2
TGCGCCAGCAAGGCGTACAATGAGCAGTTCTTC CASKAYNEQFF 11 . . TRBJ2-1 TRBV5-1
TGTGCCAGCTCACCACGACGACAGGGTCTGATCTACGAGCAGTACTTC CASSPRRQGLIYEQYF 16 TRBD1 . TRBJ2-7 TRBV18
TGTGCCAGCAGTATCACGGGACTAGCGGGAACAAAACTCTACAATGAGCAGTTCTTC CASSITGLAGTKLYNEQFF 19 TRBD2 . TRBJ2-1 TRBV9